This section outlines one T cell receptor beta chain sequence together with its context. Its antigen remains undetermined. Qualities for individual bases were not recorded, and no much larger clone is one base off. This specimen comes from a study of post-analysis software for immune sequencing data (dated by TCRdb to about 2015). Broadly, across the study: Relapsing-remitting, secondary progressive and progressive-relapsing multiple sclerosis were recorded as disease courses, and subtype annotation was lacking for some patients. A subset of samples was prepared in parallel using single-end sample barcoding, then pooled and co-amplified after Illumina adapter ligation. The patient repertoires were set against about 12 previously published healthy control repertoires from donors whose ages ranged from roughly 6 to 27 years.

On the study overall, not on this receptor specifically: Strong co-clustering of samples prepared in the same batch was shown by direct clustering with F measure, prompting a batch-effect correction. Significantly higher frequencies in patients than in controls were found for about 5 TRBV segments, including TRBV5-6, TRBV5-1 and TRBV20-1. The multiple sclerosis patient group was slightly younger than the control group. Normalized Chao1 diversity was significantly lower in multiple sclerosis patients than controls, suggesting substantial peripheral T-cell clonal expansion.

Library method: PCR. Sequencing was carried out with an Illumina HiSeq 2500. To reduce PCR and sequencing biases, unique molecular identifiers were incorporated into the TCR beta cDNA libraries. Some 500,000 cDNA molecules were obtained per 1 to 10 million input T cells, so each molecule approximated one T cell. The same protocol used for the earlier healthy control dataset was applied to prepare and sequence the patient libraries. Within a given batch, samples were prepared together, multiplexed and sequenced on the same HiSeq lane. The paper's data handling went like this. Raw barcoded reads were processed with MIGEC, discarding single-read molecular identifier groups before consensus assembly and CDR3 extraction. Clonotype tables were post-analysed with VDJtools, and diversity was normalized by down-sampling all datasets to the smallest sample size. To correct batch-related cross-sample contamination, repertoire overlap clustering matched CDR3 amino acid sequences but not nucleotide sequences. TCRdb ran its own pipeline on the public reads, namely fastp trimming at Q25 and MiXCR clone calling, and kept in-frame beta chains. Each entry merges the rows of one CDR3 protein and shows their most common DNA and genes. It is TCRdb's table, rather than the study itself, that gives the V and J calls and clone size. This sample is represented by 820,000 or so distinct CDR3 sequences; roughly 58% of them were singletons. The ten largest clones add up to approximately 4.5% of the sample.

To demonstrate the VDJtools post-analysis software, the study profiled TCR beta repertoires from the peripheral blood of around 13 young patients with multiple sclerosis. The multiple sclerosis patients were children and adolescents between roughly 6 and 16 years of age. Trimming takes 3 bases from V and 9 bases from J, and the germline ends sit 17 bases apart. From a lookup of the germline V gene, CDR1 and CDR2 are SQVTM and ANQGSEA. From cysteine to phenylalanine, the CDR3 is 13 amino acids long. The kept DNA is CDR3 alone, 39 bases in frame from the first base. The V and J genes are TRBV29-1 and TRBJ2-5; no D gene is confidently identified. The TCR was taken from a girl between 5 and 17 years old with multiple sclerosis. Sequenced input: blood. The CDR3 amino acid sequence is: CSVERPASMSQYF. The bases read TGCAGCGTTGAGAGACCGGCCAGTATGTCCCAGTACTTC. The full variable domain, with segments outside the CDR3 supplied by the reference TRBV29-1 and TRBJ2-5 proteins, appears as SAVISQKPSRDICQRGTSLTIQCQVDSQVTMMFWYRQQPGQSLTLIATANQGSEATYESGFVIDKFPISRPNLTFSTLTVSNMSPEDSSIYLCSVERPASMSQYFGPGTRLLVL.